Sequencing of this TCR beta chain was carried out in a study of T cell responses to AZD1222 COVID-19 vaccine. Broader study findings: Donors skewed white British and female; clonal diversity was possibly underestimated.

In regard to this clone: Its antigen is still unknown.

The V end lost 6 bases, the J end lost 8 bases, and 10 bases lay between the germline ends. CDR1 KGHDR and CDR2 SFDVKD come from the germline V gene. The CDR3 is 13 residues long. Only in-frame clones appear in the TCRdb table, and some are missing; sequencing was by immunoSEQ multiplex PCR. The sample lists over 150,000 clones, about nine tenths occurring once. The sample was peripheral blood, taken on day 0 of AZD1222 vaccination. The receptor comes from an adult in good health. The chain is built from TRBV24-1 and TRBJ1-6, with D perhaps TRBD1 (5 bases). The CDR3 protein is CATSSGRDSPLHF. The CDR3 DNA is TGTGCCACCAGTTCGGGCAGGGATTCACCCCTCCACTTT.